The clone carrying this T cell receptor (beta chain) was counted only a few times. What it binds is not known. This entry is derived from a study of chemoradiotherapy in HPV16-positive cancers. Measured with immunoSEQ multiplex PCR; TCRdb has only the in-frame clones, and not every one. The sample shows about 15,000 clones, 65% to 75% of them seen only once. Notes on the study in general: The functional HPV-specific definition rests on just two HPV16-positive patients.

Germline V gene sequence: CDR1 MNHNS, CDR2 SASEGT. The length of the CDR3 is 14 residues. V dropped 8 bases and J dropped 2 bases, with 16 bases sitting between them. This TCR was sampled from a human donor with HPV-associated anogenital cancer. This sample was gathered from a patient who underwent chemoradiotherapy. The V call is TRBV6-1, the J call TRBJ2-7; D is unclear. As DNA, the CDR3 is TGTGCCAGCTCCGATTCGCAGAAAGCCTACGAGCAGTACTTC. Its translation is CASSDSQKAYEQYF.